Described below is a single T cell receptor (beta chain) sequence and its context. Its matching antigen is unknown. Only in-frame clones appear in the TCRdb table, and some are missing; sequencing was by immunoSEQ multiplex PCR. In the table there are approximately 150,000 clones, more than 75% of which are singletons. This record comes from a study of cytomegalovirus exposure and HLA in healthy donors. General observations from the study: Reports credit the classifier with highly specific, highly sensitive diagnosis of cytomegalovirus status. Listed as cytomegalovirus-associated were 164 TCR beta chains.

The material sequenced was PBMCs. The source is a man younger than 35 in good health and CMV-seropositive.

The CDR3 reads CAWSGRDFSGNTIYF. DNA for the CDR3: TGTGCCTGGAGTGGGCGAGACTTCTCTGGAAACACCATATATTTT. The J gene is TRBJ1-3, the V gene TRBV30; unclear D gene. Germline CDR1 is GTSNPN and CDR2 is SVGIG (reference sequence). Trimming took off 1 base at V and 0 bases at J, with 10 bases between the two ends. CDR3 length: 15 amino acids.